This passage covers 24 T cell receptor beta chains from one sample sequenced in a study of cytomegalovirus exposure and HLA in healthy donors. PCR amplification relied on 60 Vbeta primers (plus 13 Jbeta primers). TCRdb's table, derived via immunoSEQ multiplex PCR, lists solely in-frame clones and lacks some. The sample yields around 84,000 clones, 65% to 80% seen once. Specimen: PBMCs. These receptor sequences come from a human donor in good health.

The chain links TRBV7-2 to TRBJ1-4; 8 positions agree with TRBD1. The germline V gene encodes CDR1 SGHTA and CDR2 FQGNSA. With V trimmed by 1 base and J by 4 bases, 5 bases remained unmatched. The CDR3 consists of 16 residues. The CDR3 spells CASSLVQGVLNEKLFF. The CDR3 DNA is TGTGCCAGCAGCTTAGTACAGGGGGTACTTAATGAAAAACTGTTTTTT.

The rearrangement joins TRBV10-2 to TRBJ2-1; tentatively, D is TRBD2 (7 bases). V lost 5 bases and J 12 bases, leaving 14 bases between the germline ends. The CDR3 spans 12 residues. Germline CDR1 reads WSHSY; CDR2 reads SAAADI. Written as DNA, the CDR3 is TGCGCCAGCAGTCCCCGGGGGGCCAGGCAGTTCTTC. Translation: CASSPRGARQFF.

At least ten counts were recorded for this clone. Here the CDR3 DNA reads TGTGCCAGCCGACAGGGCGAGAGGGGTTTCTTT. As protein: CASRQGERGFF. The rearrangement links TRBV2 to TRBJ1-1, with TRBD1 matching 7 bases. CDR3 length: 11 amino acids. Losses at the gene ends were 8 bases for V and 13 bases for J; bases not matched to a gene: 10. Germline loops: CDR1 SNHLY, CDR2 FYNNEI.

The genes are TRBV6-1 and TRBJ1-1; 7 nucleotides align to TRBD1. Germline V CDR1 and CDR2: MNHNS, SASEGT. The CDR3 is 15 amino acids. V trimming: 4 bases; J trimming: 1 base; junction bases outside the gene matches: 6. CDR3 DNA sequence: TGTGCCAGCAGTGGAGGGGGCCTCTGGAACACTGAAGCTTTCTTT. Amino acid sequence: CASSGGGLWNTEAFF.

The CDR3 DNA reads as TGTGCCAGCAGTTCAGGTGGCGGGGGGGCCTTAAATGAGCAGTTCTTC. This sequence encodes CASSSGGGGALNEQFF. V gene TRBV27 combines with J gene TRBJ2-1; the match to TRBD2 covers 9 bases. Trimming removed 4 bases from V and 7 bases from J; junction bases left unmatched: 11. The CDR3 runs 16 residues. CDR1 MNHEY and CDR2 SMNVEV come from the germline V gene (reference sequence).

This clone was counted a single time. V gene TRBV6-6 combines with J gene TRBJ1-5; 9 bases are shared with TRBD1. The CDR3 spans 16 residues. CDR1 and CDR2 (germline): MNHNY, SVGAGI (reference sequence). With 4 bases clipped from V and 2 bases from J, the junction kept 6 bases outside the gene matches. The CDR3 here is CASSSMDRGGNQPQHF. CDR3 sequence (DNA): TGTGCCAGCAGTTCAATGGACAGGGGTGGCAATCAGCCCCAGCATTTT.

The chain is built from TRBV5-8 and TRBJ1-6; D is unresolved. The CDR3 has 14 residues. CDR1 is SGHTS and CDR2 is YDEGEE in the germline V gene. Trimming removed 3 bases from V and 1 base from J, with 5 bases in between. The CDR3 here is CASSSVSYNSPLHF. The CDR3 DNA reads TGTGCCAGCAGCTCGGTGTCCTATAATTCACCCCTCCACTTT.

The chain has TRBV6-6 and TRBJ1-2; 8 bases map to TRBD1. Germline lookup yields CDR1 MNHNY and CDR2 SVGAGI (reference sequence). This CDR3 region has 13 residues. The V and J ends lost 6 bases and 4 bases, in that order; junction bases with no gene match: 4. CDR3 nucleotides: TGTGCCAGCAGCGCAGGGGGCCCCTATGGCTACACCTTC. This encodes CASSAGGPYGYTF.

The CDR3 DNA sequence: TGTGCCAGCCTCGGTGGAAACACCATATATTTT. Its translation is CASLGGNTIYF. The chain links TRBV7-2 to TRBJ1-3; D is unresolved. V lost 8 bases and J 3 bases, leaving 5 bases between the germline ends. CDR1 SGHTA and CDR2 FQGNSA come from the germline V gene. The CDR3 is 11 amino acids. The entire variable domain, with the rest obtained from reference TRBV7-2 and TRBJ1-3, is as follows: GAGVSQSPSNKVTEKGKDVELRCDPISGHTALYWYRQSLGQGLEFLIYFQGNSAPDKSGLPSDRFSAERTGGSVSTLTIQRTQQEDSAVYLCASLGGNTIYFGEGSWLTVV.

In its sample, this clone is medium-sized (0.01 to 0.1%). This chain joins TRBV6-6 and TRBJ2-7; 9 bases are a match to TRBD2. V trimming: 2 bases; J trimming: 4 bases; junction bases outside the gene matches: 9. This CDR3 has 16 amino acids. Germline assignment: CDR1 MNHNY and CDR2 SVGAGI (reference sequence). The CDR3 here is CASSYGPSGASYEQYF. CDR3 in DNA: TGTGCCAGCAGTTACGGGCCTAGCGGGGCTTCATACGAGCAGTACTTC.

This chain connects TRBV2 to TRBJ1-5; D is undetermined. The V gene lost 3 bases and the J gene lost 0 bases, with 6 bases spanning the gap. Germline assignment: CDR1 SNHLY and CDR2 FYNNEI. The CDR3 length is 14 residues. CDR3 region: CASSDGDSNQPQHF. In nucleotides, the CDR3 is TGTGCCAGCAGTGACGGGGATAGCAATCAGCCCCAGCATTTT.

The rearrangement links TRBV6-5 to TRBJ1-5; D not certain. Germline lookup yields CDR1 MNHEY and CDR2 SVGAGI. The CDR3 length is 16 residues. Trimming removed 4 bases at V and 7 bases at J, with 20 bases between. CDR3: CASSSDGRLGLQPQHF. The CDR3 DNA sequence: TGTGCCAGCAGTTCGGACGGGAGATTGGGGTTACAGCCCCAGCATTTT.

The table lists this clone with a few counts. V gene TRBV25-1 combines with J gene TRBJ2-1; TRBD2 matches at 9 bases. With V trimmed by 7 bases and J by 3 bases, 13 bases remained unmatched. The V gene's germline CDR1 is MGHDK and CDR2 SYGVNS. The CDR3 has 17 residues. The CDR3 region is CASTANRIAGVYNEQFF. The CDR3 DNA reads TGTGCCAGCACCGCGAATCGAATAGCGGGGGTCTACAATGAGCAGTTCTTC.

CDR3 region: CASSYSTGGNTDTQYF. In DNA form, the CDR3 reads TGTGCCAGCAGTTACTCGACAGGGGGCAACACAGATACGCAGTATTTT. The chain links TRBV6-5 to TRBJ2-3; 10 nucleotides match TRBD1. V was pared by 0 bases and J by 2 bases, with 2 bases of the junction left unmatched. This CDR3 contains 16 residues. Germline V gene lookup returns CDR1 MNHEY and CDR2 SVGAGI.

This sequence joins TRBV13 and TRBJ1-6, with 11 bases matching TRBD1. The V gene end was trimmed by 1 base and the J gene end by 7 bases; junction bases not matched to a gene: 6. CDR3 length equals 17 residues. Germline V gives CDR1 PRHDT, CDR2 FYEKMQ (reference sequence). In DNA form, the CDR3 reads TGTGCCAGCAGCTTAGAGGGGACAGGGGGTTGGAATTCACCCCTCCACTTT. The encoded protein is CASSLEGTGGWNSPLHF. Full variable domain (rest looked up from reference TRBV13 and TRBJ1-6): AAGVIQSPRHLIKEKRETATLKCYPIPRHDTVYWYQQGPGQDPQFLISFYEKMQSDKGSIPDRFSAQQFSDYHSELNMSSLELGDSALYFCASSLEGTGGWNSPLHFGNGTRLTVT.

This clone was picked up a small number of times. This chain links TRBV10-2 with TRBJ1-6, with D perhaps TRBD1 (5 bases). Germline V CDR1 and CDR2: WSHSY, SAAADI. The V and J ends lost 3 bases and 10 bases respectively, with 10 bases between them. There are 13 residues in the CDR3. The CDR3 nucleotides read TGCGCCAGCAGTGACCTCAGGGTGTCACCCCTCCACTTT. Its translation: CASSDLRVSPLHF.

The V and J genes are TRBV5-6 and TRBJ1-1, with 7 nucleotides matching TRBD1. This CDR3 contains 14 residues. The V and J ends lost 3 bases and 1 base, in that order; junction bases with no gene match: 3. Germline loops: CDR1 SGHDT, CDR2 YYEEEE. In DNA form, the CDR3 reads TGTGCCAGCAGCTCGGACAGGAAGAACACTGAAGCTTTCTTT. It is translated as CASSSDRKNTEAFF.

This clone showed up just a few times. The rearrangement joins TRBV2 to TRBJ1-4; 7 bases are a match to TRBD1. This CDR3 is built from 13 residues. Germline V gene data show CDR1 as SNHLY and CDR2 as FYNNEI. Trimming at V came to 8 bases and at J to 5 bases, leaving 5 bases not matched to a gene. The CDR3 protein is CASAGTENEKLFF. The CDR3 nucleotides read TGTGCCAGCGCCGGGACAGAGAATGAAAAACTGTTTTTT. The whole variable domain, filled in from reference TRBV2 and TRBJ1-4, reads EPEVTQTPSHQVTQMGQEVILRCVPISNHLYFYWYRQILGQKVEFLVSFYNNEISEKSEIFDDQFSVERPDGSNFTLKIRSTKLEDSAMYFCASAGTENEKLFFGSGTQLSVL.

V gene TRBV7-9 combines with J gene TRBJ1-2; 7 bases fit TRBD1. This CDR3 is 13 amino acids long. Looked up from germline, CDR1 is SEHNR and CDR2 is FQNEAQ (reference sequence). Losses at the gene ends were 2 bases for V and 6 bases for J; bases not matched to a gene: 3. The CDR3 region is CASSLRQGDGYTF. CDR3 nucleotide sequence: TGTGCCAGCAGCTTAAGACAGGGAGATGGCTACACCTTC. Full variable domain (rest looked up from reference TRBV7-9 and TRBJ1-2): DTGVSQNPRHKITKRGQNVTFRCDPISEHNRLYWYRQTLGQGPEFLTYFQNEAQLEKSRLLSDRFSAERPKGSFSTLEIQRTEQGDSAMYLCASSLRQGDGYTFGSGTRLTVV.

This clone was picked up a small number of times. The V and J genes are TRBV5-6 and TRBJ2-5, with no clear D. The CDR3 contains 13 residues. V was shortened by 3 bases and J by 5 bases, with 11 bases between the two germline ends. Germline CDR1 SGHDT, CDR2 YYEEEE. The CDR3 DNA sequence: TGTGCCAGCAGCTCCTACATGGAGGAGACCCAGTACTTC. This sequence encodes CASSSYMEETQYF.

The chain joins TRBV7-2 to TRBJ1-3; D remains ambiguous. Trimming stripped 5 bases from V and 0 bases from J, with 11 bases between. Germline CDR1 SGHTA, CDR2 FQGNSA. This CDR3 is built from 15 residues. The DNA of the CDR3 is TGTGCCAGCAGCCAAATACATGTCTCTGGAAACACCATATATTTT. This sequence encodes CASSQIHVSGNTIYF.

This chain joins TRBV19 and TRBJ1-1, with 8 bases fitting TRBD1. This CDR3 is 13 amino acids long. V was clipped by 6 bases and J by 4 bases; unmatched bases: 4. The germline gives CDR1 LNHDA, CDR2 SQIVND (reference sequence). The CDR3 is CASSRGRGTEAFF. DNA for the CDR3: TGTGCCAGTAGCAGGGGGCGCGGCACTGAAGCTTTCTTT.

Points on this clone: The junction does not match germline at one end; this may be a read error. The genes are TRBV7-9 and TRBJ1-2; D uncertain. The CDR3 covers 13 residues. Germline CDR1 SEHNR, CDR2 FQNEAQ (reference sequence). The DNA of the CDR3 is TGTGCCAGCAGCTTAACCCAACAGTATGGCTACCCCTTC. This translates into CASSLTQQYGYPF.

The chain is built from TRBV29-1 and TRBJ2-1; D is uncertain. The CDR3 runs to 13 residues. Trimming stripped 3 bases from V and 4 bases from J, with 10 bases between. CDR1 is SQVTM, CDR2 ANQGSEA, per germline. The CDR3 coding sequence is TGCAGCGTTGATGCCCAAGCATACAATGAGCAGTTCTTC. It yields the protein CSVDAQAYNEQFF.